This T cell receptor beta chain appears in the sequencing data of a study of cytomegalovirus exposure and HLA in healthy donors. Study context: Tens of millions of unique TCRs from HLA-typed donors made up an early data release.

Study results and caveats: It was reportedly the case that the classifier diagnosed cytomegalovirus status with high specificity and sensitivity.

As for this clone: Its antigen is currently unknown.

60 Vbeta and 13 Jbeta primers were used in PCR. TCRdb's copy holds only in-frame clones and misses some; the assay was immunoSEQ multiplex PCR. The profile shows 190,000 or so clones, approximately 83% of them singletons. V was trimmed by 5 bases and J by 4 bases, leaving 17 bases between them. CDR3 length: 16 amino acids. CDR1 and CDR2 from the germline V gene are SEHNR and FQNEAQ (reference sequence). The chain has TRBV7-9 and TRBJ2-2, with a weak D call TRBD2 (6 bases). The sequenced sample consisted of PBMCs. The sequence was collected from a boy between 2 and 10 years old in good health and CMV-seronegative. The CDR3 reads CASSPAAGKLTGELFF. Here the CDR3 DNA reads TGTGCCAGCAGCCCCGCGGCGGGGAAGCTCACCGGGGAGCTGTTTTTT.